The 15 T cell receptor beta chains listed next were all sequenced from one sample in a study of a mutant IDH1 vaccine in newly diagnosed glioma. The antigens for these receptors are not known. Sequencing used immunoSEQ multiplex PCR; TCRdb keeps in-frame clones, though not all of them. Of about 83,000 clones detected, approximately 80% appear once; the ten largest clones hold approximately 5%. Time point indicated: week 47, end of study. Every vaccine dose comprised 300 ug of mutant IDH1 20-mer peptide plus topical imiquimod. Sequencing used PBMCs, obtained from a glioma patient whose treatment included an IDH1 peptide vaccine. The source of these receptors is a man aged 40-49 years with glioma.

The chain recombines TRBV7-8 with TRBJ1-2; 7 positions agree with TRBD1. The CDR3 loop spans 14 amino acids. Germline assignment: CDR1 SGHVS and CDR2 FQNEAQ. V dropped 1 base and J dropped 12; count of bases not matched to a gene: 11. The CDR3 DNA follows: TGTGCCAGCAGCTTAGAATGGGACAGAAAATCGAACACCTTC. Protein: CASSLEWDRKSNTF.

In this sample, this clone turned up a few times. This chain uses TRBV14 with TRBJ1-2; D ambiguous. Trimming pared 0 bases from V and 3 bases from J, leaving 2 bases between. The CDR3 is 12 residues long. Germline V CDR1 and CDR2: SGHDN, FVKESK. CDR3 residues: CASSQDDYGYTF. The CDR3 DNA follows: TGTGCCAGCAGCCAAGATGACTATGGCTACACCTTC.

This chain links TRBV18 with TRBJ1-3; 7 bases map to TRBD1. Germline lookup yields CDR1 KGHSH and CDR2 LQKENI. V lost 6 bases and J lost 4; bases outside the gene matches: 6. The CDR3 is made up of 14 amino acids. The CDR3 DNA sequence: TGTGCCAGCTCGTCACAGGGGTCGGGAAACACCATATATTTT. This sequence encodes CASSSQGSGNTIYF.

In its sample, this clone was seen a few times. This chain joins TRBV7-8 and TRBJ1-1; 9 bases are shared with TRBD1. The CDR3 has 13 amino acids. The ends lost 5 bases at V and 11 bases at J; junction bases unmatched: 9. CDR1 is SGHVS and CDR2 is FQNEAQ in the germline V gene. The CDR3 spells CASSVTDRGVAFF. DNA for the CDR3: TGTGCCAGCAGCGTAACGGACAGGGGTGTTGCTTTCTTT.

Many counts were recorded for this clone. Here the CDR3 reads CASSPPEALTGEQYF. Written as DNA, the CDR3 is TGTGCCAGCAGCCCCCCAGAGGCTTTAACGGGCGAGCAGTACTTC. The genes are TRBV5-4 and TRBJ2-7, with unresolved D. Trimming pared 4 bases from V and 6 bases from J, leaving 20 bases between. The CDR3 spans 15 residues. In germline, CDR1 is SGHNT, CDR2 YYREEE (reference sequence). Using reference TRBV5-4 and TRBJ2-7 for the parts outside the CDR3, the full variable domain is ETGVTQSPTHLIKTRGQQVTLRCSSQSGHNTVSWYQQALGQGPQFIFQYYREEENGRGNFPPRFSGLQFPNYSSELNVNALELDDSALYLCASSPPEALTGEQYFGPGTRLTVT.

The chain recombines TRBV18 with TRBJ2-7, with 7 bases lining up with TRBD1. The germline V gene has CDR1 KGHSH and CDR2 LQKENI. The junction had 5 bases not matched to a gene; V was cut back by 2 bases and J by 4 bases. The CDR3 contains 14 residues. The CDR3 region has the DNA TGTGCCAGCTCACCAGTGGCAGGGGGTTACGAGCAGTACTTC. It encodes CASSPVAGGYEQYF.

The chain combines TRBV9 with TRBJ2-2, with TRBD1 matching over 7 bases. The germline CDR1 and CDR2 sequences are SGDLS and YYNGEE. V was pared by 0 bases and J by 3 bases, with 11 bases of the junction left unmatched. The CDR3 covers 18 residues. CDR3 in amino acids: CASSVGPHRGADTGELFF. As DNA, the CDR3 is TGTGCCAGCAGCGTAGGACCCCACAGGGGCGCGGACACCGGGGAGCTGTTTTTT. Drawing the rest from reference TRBV9 and TRBJ2-2, the complete variable domain is DSGVTQTPKHLITATGQRVTLRCSPRSGDLSVYWYQQSLDQGLQFLIQYYNGEERAKGNILERFSAQQFPDLHSELNLSSLELGDSALYFCASSVGPHRGADTGELFFGEGSRLTVL.

The chain uses TRBV2 and TRBJ1-2, with D tentatively TRBD1 (6 bases). CDR3 length equals 12 residues. The germline V gene encodes CDR1 SNHLY and CDR2 FYNNEI. V was trimmed by 10 bases and J by 6 bases, leaving 15 bases between them. The CDR3 protein is CATQTGFHGYTF. The CDR3 DNA sequence: TGTGCCACCCAAACAGGGTTTCATGGCTACACCTTC.

V is TRBV6-5 and J is TRBJ1-2, with D hard to call. V gave up 2 bases and J gave up 8 bases, with 15 bases separating them. In germline, CDR1 is MNHEY, CDR2 SVGAGI. The CDR3 contains 14 residues. The CDR3 nucleotides are TGTGCCAGCAGTTACAAACAAATTGTCAGCGGCTACACCTTC. Translating gives CASSYKQIVSGYTF.

This clone was recorded once. CDR3 protein: CSVGGRTSRTDTQYF. CDR3 in DNA: TGCAGCGTTGGGGGGAGGACTAGTCGCACAGATACGCAGTATTTT. The V call is TRBV29-1, the J call TRBJ2-3; 7 nucleotides line up with TRBD2. The CDR3 totals 15 residues. V was pared by 4 bases and J by 1 base, with 8 bases of the junction left unmatched. From germline, CDR1 is SQVTM and CDR2 ANQGSEA.

The chain couples TRBV7-2 to TRBJ2-5; possible D gene TRBD2, 6 bases. This CDR3 spans 16 amino acids. Germline V lookup: CDR1 SGHTA, CDR2 FQGNSA. V lost 4 bases, J lost 5 bases, and 20 bases lay in between. This CDR3 is CASSSAGTPIGETQYF. The CDR3 DNA is TGTGCCAGCAGCTCGGCCGGGACTCCCATTGGGGAGACCCAGTACTTC.

A few counts support this clone. The chain is built from TRBV5-8 and TRBJ1-1; D gene uncertain. V lost 4 bases and J 7 bases, leaving 11 bases between the germline ends. The CDR3 contains 12 residues. Looked up from germline, CDR1 is SGHTS and CDR2 is YDEGEE. CDR3 nucleotide sequence: TGTGCCAGCAGCCCGAACAAGCTTGAAGCTTTCTTT. Encoded protein: CASSPNKLEAFF. The variable domain in full, with the rest retrieved from reference TRBV5-8 and TRBJ1-1, is EAGVTQSPTHLIKTRGQQATLRCSPISGHTSVYWYQQALGLGLQFLLWYDEGEERNRGNFPPRFSGRQFPNYSSELNVNALELEDSALYLCASSPNKLEAFFGQGTRLTVV.

V usage is TRBV6-5 and J usage is TRBJ1-3; D call uncertain. V shed 8 bases and J shed 0 bases, with 11 bases lying between them. The CDR3 has 14 amino acids. Germline V CDR1 and CDR2: MNHEY, SVGAGI. CDR3 amino acids: CASATPGSGNTIYF. The DNA for the CDR3 is TGTGCCAGCGCCACACCAGGCTCTGGAAACACCATATATTTT.

DNA for the CDR3: TGTGCCTGGAGTGTTTTCGGAGCTAACTATGGCTACACCTTC. Its translation is CAWSVFGANYGYTF. The chain couples TRBV30 to TRBJ1-2, with D uncertain. The CDR3 runs to 14 residues. The ends were cut back, 0 bases at V and 0 bases at J, with 8 bases in the middle. CDR1 is GTSNPN and CDR2 is SVGIG in the germline V gene (reference sequence).

This clone was observed a few times. The chain is built from TRBV27 and TRBJ1-5; D gene unclear. V lost 6 bases and J 0 bases, leaving 9 bases between the germline ends. The CDR3 extends over 14 amino acids. Germline loops: CDR1 MNHEY, CDR2 SMNVEV (reference sequence). The CDR3 coding sequence is TGTGCCAGCAGCTCCTGGGATAGCAATCAGCCCCAGCATTTT. This translates into CASSSWDSNQPQHF.